This TCR beta chain was sequenced during a study of cytomegalovirus exposure and HLA in healthy donors. The CDR3 consists of 16 residues. The ends lost 0 bases at V and 1 base at J; junction bases unmatched: 2. Germline assignment: CDR1 LGHNA and CDR2 YSLEER. Researchers ran the PCR with 60 Vbeta and 13 Jbeta primers. Some clones are missing from TCRdb's copy, which holds only in-frame ones; the method was immunoSEQ multiplex PCR. This table holds under 200,000 clones, around three quarters found once. This chain links TRBV4-3 with TRBJ2-3, with TRBD2 matching 9 bases. The sequence derives from a man aged 35 to 55 in good health and CMV-seronegative. The sample was PBMCs. CDR3 bases: TGCGCCAGCAGCCAAGAAATAGCGGGGGGCACAGATACGCAGTATTTT. This translates into CASSQEIAGGTDTQYF.